The sequence of this T cell receptor beta chain was determined in a study of control samples from healthy donors and cancer patients. Trimming pared 6 bases from V and 1 base from J, leaving 9 bases between. CDR3 length: 13 amino acids. The germline V gene encodes CDR1 WNHNN and CDR2 SYGVQD (reference sequence). Assay used: immunoSEQ multiplex PCR; TCRdb lists only in-frame clones, some missing. Of roughly 200,000 clones in the sample, about nine tenths were seen once. Specimen: blood. This receptor was taken from a man aged 25-40 years in good health. This chain joins TRBV10-1 and TRBJ1-1; D is uncertain. The CDR3 DNA reads as TGCGCCAGCAGGATTGCAAAGAACACTGAAGCTTTCTTT. Encoded protein: CASRIAKNTEAFF.